This T cell receptor (beta chain) was profiled in a study of CD8 T cells in ankylosing spondylitis. Study-wide results and limits: Significantly higher representation of disease-linked clones was reported for matched ankylosing spondylitis synovial fluid.

Germline V lookup: CDR1 ENHRY, CDR2 SYGVKD. CDR3 length: 16 amino acids. The ends lost 3 bases at V and 4 bases at J; junction bases unmatched: 9. A quantitative 5'-RACE method, one with molecular barcodes, was used to make TCR beta libraries. TCRdb analysed the 5' RACE reads with MiXCR anew, one entry per CDR3 protein. The profile covers about 140,000 distinct CDR3 sequences, with about 7.3% appearing a single time and 9.5% to 15% taken by the ten largest. This clonotype was observed many times. The antigen remains undetermined. This receptor was taken from a female donor with ankylosing spondylitis or in good health (not recorded which). The chain joins TRBV10-3 to TRBJ1-1, with 9 bases aligning to TRBD1. What was sequenced was blood, either unsorted or a sorted T cell fraction (not recorded which). The CDR3 nucleotides read TGTGCCATCAGTGATCCGACAGGGGGAAGGTTCACTGAAGCTTTCTTT. It specifies CAISDPTGGRFTEAFF.